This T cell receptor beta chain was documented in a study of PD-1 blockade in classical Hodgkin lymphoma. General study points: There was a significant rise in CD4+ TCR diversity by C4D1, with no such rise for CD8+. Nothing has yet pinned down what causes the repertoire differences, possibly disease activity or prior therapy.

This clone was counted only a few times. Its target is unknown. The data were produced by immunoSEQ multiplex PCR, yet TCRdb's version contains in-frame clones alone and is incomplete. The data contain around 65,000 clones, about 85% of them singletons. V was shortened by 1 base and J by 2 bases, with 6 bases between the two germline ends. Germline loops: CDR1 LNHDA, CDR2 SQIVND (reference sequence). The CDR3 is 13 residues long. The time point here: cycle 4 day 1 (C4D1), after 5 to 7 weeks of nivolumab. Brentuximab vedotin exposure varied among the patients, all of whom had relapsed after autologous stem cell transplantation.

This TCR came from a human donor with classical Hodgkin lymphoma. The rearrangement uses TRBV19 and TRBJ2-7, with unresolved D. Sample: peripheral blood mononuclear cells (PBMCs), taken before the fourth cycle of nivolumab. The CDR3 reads CASSIGHTYEQYF. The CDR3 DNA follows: TGTGCCAGTAGTATAGGTCATACCTACGAGCAGTACTTC.